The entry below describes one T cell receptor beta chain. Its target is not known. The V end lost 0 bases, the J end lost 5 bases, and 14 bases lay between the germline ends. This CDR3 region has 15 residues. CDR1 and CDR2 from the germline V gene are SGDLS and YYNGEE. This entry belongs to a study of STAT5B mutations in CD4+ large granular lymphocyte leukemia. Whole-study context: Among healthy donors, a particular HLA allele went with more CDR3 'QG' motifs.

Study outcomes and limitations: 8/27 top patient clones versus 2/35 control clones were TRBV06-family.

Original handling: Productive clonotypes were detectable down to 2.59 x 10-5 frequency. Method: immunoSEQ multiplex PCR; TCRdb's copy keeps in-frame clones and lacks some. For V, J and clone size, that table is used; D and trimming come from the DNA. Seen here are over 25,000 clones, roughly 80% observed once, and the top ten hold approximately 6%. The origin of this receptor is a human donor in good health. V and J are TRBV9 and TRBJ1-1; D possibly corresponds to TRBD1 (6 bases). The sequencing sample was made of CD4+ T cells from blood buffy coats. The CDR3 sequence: CASSVDPGVVTEAFF. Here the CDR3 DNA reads TGTGCCAGCAGCGTAGACCCAGGGGTGGTGACTGAAGCTTTCTTT.